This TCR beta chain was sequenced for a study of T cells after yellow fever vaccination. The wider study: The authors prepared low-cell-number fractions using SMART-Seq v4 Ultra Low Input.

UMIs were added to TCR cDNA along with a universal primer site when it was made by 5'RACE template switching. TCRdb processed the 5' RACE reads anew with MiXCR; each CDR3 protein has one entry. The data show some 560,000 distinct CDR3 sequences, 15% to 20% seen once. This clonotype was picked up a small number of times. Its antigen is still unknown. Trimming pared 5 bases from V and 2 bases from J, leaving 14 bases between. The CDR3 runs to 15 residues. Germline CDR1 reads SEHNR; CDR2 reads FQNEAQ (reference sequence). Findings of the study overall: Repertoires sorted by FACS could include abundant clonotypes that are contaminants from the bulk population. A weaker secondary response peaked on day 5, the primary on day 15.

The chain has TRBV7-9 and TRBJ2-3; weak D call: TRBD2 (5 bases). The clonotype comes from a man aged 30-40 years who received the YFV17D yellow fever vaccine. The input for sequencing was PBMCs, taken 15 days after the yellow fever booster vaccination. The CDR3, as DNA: TGTGCCAGCAGCAGACTAACCGAAGCCACAGATACGCAGTATTTT. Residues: CASSRLTEATDTQYF.